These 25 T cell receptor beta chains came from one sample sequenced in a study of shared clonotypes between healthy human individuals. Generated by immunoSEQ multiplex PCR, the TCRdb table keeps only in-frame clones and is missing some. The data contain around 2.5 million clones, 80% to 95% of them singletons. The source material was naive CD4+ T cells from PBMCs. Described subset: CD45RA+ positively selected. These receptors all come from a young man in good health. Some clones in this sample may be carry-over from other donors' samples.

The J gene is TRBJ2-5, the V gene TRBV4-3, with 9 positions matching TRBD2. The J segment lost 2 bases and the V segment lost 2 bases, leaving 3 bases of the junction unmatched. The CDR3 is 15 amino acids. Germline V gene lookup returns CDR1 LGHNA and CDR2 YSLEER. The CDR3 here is CASSQRAGGQETQYF. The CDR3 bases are TGCGCCAGCAGCCAAAGAGCGGGAGGTCAAGAGACCCAGTACTTC.

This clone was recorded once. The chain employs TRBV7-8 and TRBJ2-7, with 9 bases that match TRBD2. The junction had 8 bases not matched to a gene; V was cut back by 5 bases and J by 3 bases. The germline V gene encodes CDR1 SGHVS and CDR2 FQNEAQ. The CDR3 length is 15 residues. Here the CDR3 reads CASSPRTSAYYEQYF. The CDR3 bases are TGTGCCAGCAGCCCTCGGACTAGCGCCTACTACGAGCAGTACTTC. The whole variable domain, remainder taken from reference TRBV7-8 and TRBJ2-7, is GAGVSQSPRYKVAKRGQDVALRCDPISGHVSLFWYQQALGQGPEFLTYFQNEAQLDKSGLPSDRFFAERPEGSVSTLKIQRTQQEDSAVYLCASSPRTSAYYEQYFGPGTRLTVT.

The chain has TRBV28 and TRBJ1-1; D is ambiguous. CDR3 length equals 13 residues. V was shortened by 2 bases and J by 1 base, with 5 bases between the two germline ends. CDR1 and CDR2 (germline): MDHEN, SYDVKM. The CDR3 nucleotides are TGTGCCAGCAGTTTAATGGGGAACACTGAAGCTTTCTTT. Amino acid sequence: CASSLMGNTEAFF.

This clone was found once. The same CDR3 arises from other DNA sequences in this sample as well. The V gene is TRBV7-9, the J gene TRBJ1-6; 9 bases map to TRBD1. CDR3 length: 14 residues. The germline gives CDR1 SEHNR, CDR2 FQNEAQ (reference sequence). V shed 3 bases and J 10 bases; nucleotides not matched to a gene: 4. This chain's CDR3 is CASSLGQGGSPLHF. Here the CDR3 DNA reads TGTGCCAGCAGCTTGGGACAGGGAGGGTCACCCCTCCACTTT.

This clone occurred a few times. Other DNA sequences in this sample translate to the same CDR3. CDR3 coding DNA: TGTGCCAGCAGCCTCCAGGGGGGAAACACTGAAGCTTTCTTT. Its protein is CASSLQGGNTEAFF. The rearrangement joins TRBV28 to TRBJ1-1, with 7 nucleotides matching TRBD1. Trimming removed 6 bases from V and 2 bases from J; junction bases left unmatched: 6. CDR3 size: 14 residues. Germline V gene data show CDR1 as MDHEN and CDR2 as SYDVKM.

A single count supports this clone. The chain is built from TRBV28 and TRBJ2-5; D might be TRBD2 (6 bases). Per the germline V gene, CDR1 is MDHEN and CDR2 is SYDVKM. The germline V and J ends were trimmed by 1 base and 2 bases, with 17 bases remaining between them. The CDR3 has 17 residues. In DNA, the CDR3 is TGTGCCAGCAGTTTATCCCGGGGGAGGAACCCACAAGAGACCCAGTACTTC. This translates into CASSLSRGRNPQETQYF. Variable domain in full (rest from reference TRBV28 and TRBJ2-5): DVKVTQSSRYLVKRTGEKVFLECVQDMDHENMFWYRQDPGLGLRLIYFSYDVKMKEKGDIPEGYSVSREKKERFSLILESASTNQTSMYLCASSLSRGRNPQETQYFGPGTRLLVL.

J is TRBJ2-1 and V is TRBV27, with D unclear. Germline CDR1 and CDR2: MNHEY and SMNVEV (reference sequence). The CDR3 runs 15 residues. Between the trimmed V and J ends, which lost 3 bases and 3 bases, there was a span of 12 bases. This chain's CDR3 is CASSFGLQFYNEQFF. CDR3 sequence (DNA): TGTGCCAGCAGTTTTGGTCTGCAATTCTACAATGAGCAGTTCTTC.

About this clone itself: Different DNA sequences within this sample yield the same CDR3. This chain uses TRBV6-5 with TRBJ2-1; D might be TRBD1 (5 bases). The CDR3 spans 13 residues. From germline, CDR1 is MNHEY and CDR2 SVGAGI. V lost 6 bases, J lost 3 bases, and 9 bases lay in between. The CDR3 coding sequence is TGTGCCAGCAGCCTCGACAGCTACAATGAGCAGTTCTTC. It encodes CASSLDSYNEQFF.

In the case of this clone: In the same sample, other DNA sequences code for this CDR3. As DNA, the CDR3 is TGTGCCAGCAGCGTATCAGGGGCAAACCAGCCCCAGCATTTT. This gives the protein CASSVSGANQPQHF. The chain employs TRBV9 and TRBJ1-5; tentatively, D is TRBD1 (6 bases). The CDR3 loop spans 14 amino acids. CDR1 SGDLS and CDR2 YYNGEE come from the germline V gene. The ends were cut back, 1 base at V and 7 bases at J, with 12 bases in the middle.

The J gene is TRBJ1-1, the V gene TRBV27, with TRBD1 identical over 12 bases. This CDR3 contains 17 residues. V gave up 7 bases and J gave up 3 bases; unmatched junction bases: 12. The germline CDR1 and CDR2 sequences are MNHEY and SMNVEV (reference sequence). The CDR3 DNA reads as TGTGCCAGCAAGAAAGAGGGACAGGGGGCAGTAGACACTGAAGCTTTCTTT. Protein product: CASKKEGQGAVDTEAFF.

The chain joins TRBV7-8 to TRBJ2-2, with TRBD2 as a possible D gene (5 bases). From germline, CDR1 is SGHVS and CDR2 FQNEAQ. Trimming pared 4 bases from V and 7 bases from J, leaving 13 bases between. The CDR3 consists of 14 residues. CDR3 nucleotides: TGTGCCAGCAGCTCACTAGTAGGCGGCGGGGAGCTGTTTTTT. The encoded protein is CASSSLVGGGELFF. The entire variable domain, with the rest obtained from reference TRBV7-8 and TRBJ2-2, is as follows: GAGVSQSPRYKVAKRGQDVALRCDPISGHVSLFWYQQALGQGPEFLTYFQNEAQLDKSGLPSDRFFAERPEGSVSTLKIQRTQQEDSAVYLCASSSLVGGGELFFGEGSRLTVL.

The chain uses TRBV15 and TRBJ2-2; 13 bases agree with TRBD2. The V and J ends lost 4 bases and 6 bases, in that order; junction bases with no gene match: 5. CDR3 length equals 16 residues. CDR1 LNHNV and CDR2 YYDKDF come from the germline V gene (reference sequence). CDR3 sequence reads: CATSTGTSGAAGELFF. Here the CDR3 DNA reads TGTGCCACCAGCACCGGGACTAGCGGGGCCGCCGGGGAGCTGTTTTTT.

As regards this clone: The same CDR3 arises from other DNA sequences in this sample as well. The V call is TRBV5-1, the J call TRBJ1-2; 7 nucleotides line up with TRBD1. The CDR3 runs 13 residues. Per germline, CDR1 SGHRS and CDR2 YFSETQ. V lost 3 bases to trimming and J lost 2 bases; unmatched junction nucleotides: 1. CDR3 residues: CASSSTGNYGYTF. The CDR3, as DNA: TGCGCCAGCAGCTCGACAGGGAACTATGGCTACACCTTC.

CDR3 DNA: TGTGCCAGCAGCACCCGGACTAGCGGGGCCTACGAGCAGTACTTC. Translating it yields CASSTRTSGAYEQYF. The rearrangement links TRBV11-2 to TRBJ2-7, with TRBD2 identical over 12 bases. The ends lost 5 bases at V and 2 bases at J; junction bases unmatched: 4. CDR1 and CDR2 from the germline V gene are SGHAT and FQNNGV. The length of the CDR3 is 15 residues.

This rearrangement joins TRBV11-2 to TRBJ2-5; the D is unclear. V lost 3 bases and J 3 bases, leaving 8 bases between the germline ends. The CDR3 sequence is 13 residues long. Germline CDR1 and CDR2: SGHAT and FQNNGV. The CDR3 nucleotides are TGTGCCAGCAGCTTTGGCAGTAAAGAGACCCAGTACTTC. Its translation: CASSFGSKETQYF.

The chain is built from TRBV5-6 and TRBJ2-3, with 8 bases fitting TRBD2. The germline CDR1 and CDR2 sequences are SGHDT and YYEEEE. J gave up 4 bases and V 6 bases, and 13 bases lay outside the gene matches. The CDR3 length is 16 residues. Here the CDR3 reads CASTYPGTSGSDTQYF. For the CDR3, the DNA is TGTGCCAGCACCTACCCGGGGACTAGTGGGTCAGATACGCAGTATTTT.

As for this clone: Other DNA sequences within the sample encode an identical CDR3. CDR3 nucleotide sequence: TGTGCCAGCAGCTTCAGGGGCACTAATGAAAAACTGTTTTTT. This gives the protein CASSFRGTNEKLFF. The genes are TRBV7-9 and TRBJ1-4; D may be TRBD1 (6 bases). Germline CDR1 reads SEHNR; CDR2 reads FQNEAQ (reference sequence). This CDR3 is 14 amino acids long. Trimming stripped 3 bases from V and 2 bases from J, with 7 bases between. The whole variable domain, remainder taken from reference TRBV7-9 and TRBJ1-4, is DTGVSQNPRHKITKRGQNVTFRCDPISEHNRLYWYRQTLGQGPEFLTYFQNEAQLEKSRLLSDRFSAERPKGSFSTLEIQRTEQGDSAMYLCASSFRGTNEKLFFGSGTQLSVL.

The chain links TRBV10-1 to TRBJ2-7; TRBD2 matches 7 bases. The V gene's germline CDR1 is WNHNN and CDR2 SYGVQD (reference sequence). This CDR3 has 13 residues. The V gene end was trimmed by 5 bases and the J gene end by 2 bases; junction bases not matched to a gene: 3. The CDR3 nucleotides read TGCGCCAGCAGTCCTAGCGGTACCTACGAGCAGTACTTC. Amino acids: CASSPSGTYEQYF.

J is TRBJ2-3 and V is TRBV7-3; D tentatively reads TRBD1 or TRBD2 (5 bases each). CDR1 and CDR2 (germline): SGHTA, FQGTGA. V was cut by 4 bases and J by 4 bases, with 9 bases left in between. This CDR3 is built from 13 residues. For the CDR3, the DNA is TGTGCCAGCAGCTCAGGGACCGCAGATACGCAGTATTTT. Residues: CASSSGTADTQYF. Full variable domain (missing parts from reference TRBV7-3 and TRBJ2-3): GAGVSQTPSNKVTEKGKYVELRCDPISGHTALYWYRQSLGQGPEFLIYFQGTGAADDSGLPNDRFFAVRPEGSVSTLKIQRTERGDSAVYLCASSSGTADTQYFGPGTRLTVL.

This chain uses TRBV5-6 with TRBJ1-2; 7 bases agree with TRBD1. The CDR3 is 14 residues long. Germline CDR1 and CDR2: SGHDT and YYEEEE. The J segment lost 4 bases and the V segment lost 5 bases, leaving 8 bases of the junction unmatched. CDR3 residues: CASSRAGQAYGYTF. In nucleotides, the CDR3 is TGTGCCAGCAGTCGTGCAGGACAGGCCTATGGCTACACCTTC. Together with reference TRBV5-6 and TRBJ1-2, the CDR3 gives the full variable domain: DAGVTQSPTHLIKTRGQQVTLRCSPKSGHDTVSWYQQALGQGPQFIFQYYEEEERQRGNFPDRFSGHQFPNYSSELNVNALLLGDSALYLCASSRAGQAYGYTFGSGTRLTVV.

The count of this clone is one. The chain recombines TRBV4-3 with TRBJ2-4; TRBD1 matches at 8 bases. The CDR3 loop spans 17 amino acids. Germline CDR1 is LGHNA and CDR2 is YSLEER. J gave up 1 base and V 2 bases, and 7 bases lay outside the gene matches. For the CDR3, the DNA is TGCGCCAGCAGCCAACAAACAGGGGGAACGGCCAAAAACATTCAGTACTTC. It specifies CASSQQTGGTAKNIQYF.

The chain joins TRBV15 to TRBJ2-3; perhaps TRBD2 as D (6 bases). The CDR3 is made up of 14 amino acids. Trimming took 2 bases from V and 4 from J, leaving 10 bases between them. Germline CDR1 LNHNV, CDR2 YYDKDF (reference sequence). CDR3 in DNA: TGTGCCACCAGCAGATTCAGCGGGTCAGATACGCAGTATTTT. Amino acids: CATSRFSGSDTQYF.

CDR3 DNA sequence: TGTGCCAGCAGTCATCGAGGGGCTGCCCCGTACGAGCAGTACTTC. Residues: CASSHRGAAPYEQYF. The V call is TRBV6-5, the J call TRBJ2-7, with D perhaps TRBD1 or TRBD2 (5 bases each). Trimming shortened V by 5 bases and J by 4 bases, and 18 bases separated the two germline ends. This CDR3 comprises 15 residues. The germline CDR1 and CDR2 sequences are MNHEY and SVGAGI.

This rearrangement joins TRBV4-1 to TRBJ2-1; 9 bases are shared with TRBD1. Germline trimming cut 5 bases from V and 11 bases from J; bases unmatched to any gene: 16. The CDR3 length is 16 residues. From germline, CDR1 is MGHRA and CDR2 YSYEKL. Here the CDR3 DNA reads TGCGCCAGCAGCGCCTCGACAGGGGGGGGGAAGGTTCAGCAGTTCTTC. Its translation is CASSASTGGGKVQQFF.

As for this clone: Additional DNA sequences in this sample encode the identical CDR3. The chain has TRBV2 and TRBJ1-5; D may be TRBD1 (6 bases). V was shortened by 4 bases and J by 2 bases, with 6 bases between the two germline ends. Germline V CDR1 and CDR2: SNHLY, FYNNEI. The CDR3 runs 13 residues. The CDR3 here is CASSGTGNQPQHF. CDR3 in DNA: TGTGCCAGCAGTGGGACAGGCAATCAGCCCCAGCATTTT. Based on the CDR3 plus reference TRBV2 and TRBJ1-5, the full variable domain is EPEVTQTPSHQVTQMGQEVILRCVPISNHLYFYWYRQILGQKVEFLVSFYNNEISEKSEIFDDQFSVERPDGSNFTLKIRSTKLEDSAMYFCASSGTGNQPQHFGDGTRLSIL.